This entry lists 24 T cell receptor beta chains sequenced from one sample in a study of cytomegalovirus exposure and HLA in healthy donors. Primers included in the PCR were 60 Vbeta and 13 Jbeta primers. Sequenced by immunoSEQ multiplex PCR; TCRdb stores in-frame clones only, minus some. The table lists roughly 200,000 clones, 80% to 85% of them singletons. The sample was PBMCs. The receptors stem from a man in his fifties in good health and CMV-seronegative.

This clone was observed a single time. This chain joins TRBV9 and TRBJ2-2, with D possibly TRBD1 on 6 matching bases. V gave up 3 bases and J gave up 4 bases, with 16 bases separating them. There are 16 residues in the CDR3. Per the germline V gene, CDR1 is SGDLS and CDR2 is YYNGEE. The CDR3 is CASSAEITGSTGELFF. The CDR3 coding sequence is TGTGCCAGCAGCGCTGAAATAACAGGGAGCACCGGGGAGCTGTTTTTT. Supplemented by reference TRBV9 and TRBJ2-2, the full variable domain reads DSGVTQTPKHLITATGQRVTLRCSPRSGDLSVYWYQQSLDQGLQFLIQYYNGEERAKGNILERFSAQQFPDLHSELNLSSLELGDSALYFCASSAEITGSTGELFFGEGSRLTVL.

The chain combines TRBV7-8 with TRBJ1-2; D gene unclear. Germline CDR1 and CDR2: SGHVS and FQNEAQ. V was cut by 4 bases and J by 4 bases, with 16 bases left in between. CDR3 length equals 15 residues. CDR3 protein: CASSSRGVSGYGYTF. The CDR3 bases are TGTGCCAGCAGCTCCCGCGGGGTTTCAGGCTATGGCTACACCTTC.

This sequence joins TRBV6-5 and TRBJ1-1, with D maybe TRBD1 (6 bases). CDR3 length: 12 amino acids. Trimming pared 7 bases from V and 6 bases from J, leaving 12 bases between. CDR1 and CDR2 from the germline V gene are MNHEY and SVGAGI. The CDR3 spells CASTGGLAEAFF. CDR3 DNA sequence: TGTGCCAGCACCGGGGGGCTAGCTGAAGCTTTCTTT.

J is TRBJ2-7 and V is TRBV5-1; perhaps TRBD1 as D (6 bases). The germline V and J ends were trimmed by 2 bases and 4 bases, with 13 bases remaining between them. CDR1 and CDR2 (germline): SGHRS, YFSETQ. There are 14 residues in the CDR3. The CDR3 is CASSFSQGRYEQYF. The CDR3 nucleotides are TGCGCCAGCAGCTTCTCTCAGGGGCGATACGAGCAGTACTTC. Drawing the rest from reference TRBV5-1 and TRBJ2-7, the complete variable domain is KAGVTQTPRYLIKTRGQQVTLSCSPISGHRSVSWYQQTPGQGLQFLFEYFSETQRNKGNFPGRFSGRQFSNSRSEMNVSTLELGDSALYLCASSFSQGRYEQYFGPGTRLTVT.

The V call is TRBV14, the J call TRBJ2-2, with 15 bases lining up with TRBD2. This CDR3 region has 20 residues. V dropped 0 bases and J dropped 3; count of bases not matched to a gene: 8. Per the germline V gene, CDR1 is SGHDN and CDR2 is FVKESK. DNA of the CDR3: TGTGCCAGCAGCCAAGATTGGAGGACTAGCGGGAGGGTAGACACCGGGGAGCTGTTTTTT. Translation gives CASSQDWRTSGRVDTGELFF.

The chain employs TRBV27 and TRBJ2-7; 9 bases are shared with TRBD2. This CDR3 has 16 amino acids. V was pared by 6 bases and J by 1 base, with 10 bases of the junction left unmatched. Germline CDR1 reads MNHEY; CDR2 reads SMNVEV (reference sequence). The CDR3 here is CASRRHSSGTSYEQYF. Here the CDR3 DNA reads TGTGCCAGCAGGAGACACTCTAGCGGGACATCCTACGAGCAGTACTTC.

The genes are TRBV19 and TRBJ2-5; a possible D gene is TRBD1 (5 bases). This CDR3 has 13 amino acids. From germline, CDR1 is LNHDA and CDR2 SQIVND (reference sequence). V was trimmed by 3 bases and J by 2 bases, leaving 7 bases between them. The CDR3 DNA sequence: TGTGCCAGTAGTATCAAGGGGCAAGAGACCCAGTACTTC. This codes for CASSIKGQETQYF.

This clone was recorded only once. The chain has TRBV18 and TRBJ2-7; the D gene is possibly TRBD2 (6 bases). The germline V and J ends were trimmed by 1 base and 0 bases, with 13 bases remaining between them. Germline V lookup: CDR1 KGHSH, CDR2 LQKENI. CDR3 length equals 16 residues. The CDR3 loop is CASSPRTTRNSYEQYF. The CDR3 bases are TGTGCCAGCTCACCACGCACGACTAGGAACTCCTACGAGCAGTACTTC.

The V and J genes are TRBV7-8 and TRBJ2-2; D perhaps matches TRBD2 (6 bases). The CDR3 sequence is 16 residues long. V was trimmed by 5 bases and J by 0 bases, leaving 13 bases between them. The germline gives CDR1 SGHVS, CDR2 FQNEAQ. CDR3: CASSLLGGTNTGELFF. In nucleotides, the CDR3 is TGTGCCAGCAGCCTACTGGGCGGGACGAACACCGGGGAGCTGTTTTTT.

There are many counts of this clone. The rearrangement joins TRBV4-3 to TRBJ2-6, with D unclear. Looked up from germline, CDR1 is LGHNA and CDR2 is YSLEER. The CDR3 totals 17 residues. Trimming pared 4 bases from V and 0 bases from J, leaving 13 bases between. CDR3 sequence reads: CASSPSTPNSGANVLTF. The CDR3 DNA follows: TGCGCCAGCAGCCCCTCGACACCAAACTCTGGGGCCAACGTCCTGACTTTC.

This clone was seen more than once but under ten times. V is TRBV6-5 and J is TRBJ1-5; the D gene is possibly TRBD1 (5 bases). Per germline, CDR1 MNHEY and CDR2 SVGAGI. The V end lost 2 bases, the J end lost 2 bases, and 7 bases lay between the germline ends. This CDR3 contains 14 residues. The CDR3 DNA reads TGTGCCAGCAGTTACGCGGGGGGCAATCAGCCCCAGCATTTT. Encoded protein: CASSYAGGNQPQHF.

The rearrangement joins TRBV15 to TRBJ1-5, with 9 nucleotides matching TRBD1. Germline CDR1 is LNHNV and CDR2 is YYDKDF (reference sequence). The CDR3 extends over 19 amino acids. The junction had 11 bases not matched to a gene; V was cut back by 0 bases and J by 2 bases. CDR3 DNA: TGTGCCACCAGCAGAGATAGTTTGCGGACAGGGGCTGGCAATCAGCCCCAGCATTTT. It codes for CATSRDSLRTGAGNQPQHF.

The V and J genes are TRBV4-2 and TRBJ1-5; maybe TRBD1 (6 bases). Germline V CDR1 and CDR2: LGHNA, YNFKEQ. This CDR3 is 18 amino acids long. The V and J ends lost 3 bases and 0 bases respectively, with 18 bases between them. DNA for the CDR3: TGTGCCAGCAGCCAGGGGCCGGGAGGGGGATATAGCAATCAGCCCCAGCATTTT. Translation: CASSQGPGGGYSNQPQHF.

In this sample, this clone turned up a few times. The chain joins TRBV14 to TRBJ2-2; possible D gene TRBD2, 5 bases. V gave up 5 bases and J gave up 4 bases, with 14 bases separating them. Per germline, CDR1 SGHDN and CDR2 FVKESK. CDR3 length equals 15 residues. CDR3 sequence (DNA): TGTGCCAGCAGCGTTGCAAGGAGGCTCACCGGGGAGCTGTTTTTT. It translates to CASSVARRLTGELFF.

The V and J genes are TRBV7-9 and TRBJ2-3; D perhaps matches TRBD1 (5 bases). V was clipped by 2 bases and J by 4 bases, with 10 bases between them. Germline lookup yields CDR1 SEHNR and CDR2 FQNEAQ (reference sequence). The CDR3 totals 14 residues. CDR3 loop: CASSLRQIPDTQYF. CDR3 nucleotide sequence: TGTGCCAGCAGCTTAAGACAGATTCCAGATACGCAGTATTTT.

This chain connects TRBV12-5 to TRBJ1-2; 7 bases map to TRBD1. The junction had 4 bases not matched to a gene; V was cut back by 2 bases and J by 7 bases. This CDR3 is built from 13 residues. Germline lookup yields CDR1 LGHNT and CDR2 FRNRAP. CDR3 DNA sequence: TGTGCTAGTGGTTTGTGGGCAGGGGGTGGCTACACCTTC. It encodes CASGLWAGGGYTF.

The chain couples TRBV4-3 to TRBJ2-7; TRBD2 agrees at 12 bases. This CDR3 has 19 residues. J was trimmed by 2 bases and V by 0 bases; bases with no gene match: 11. CDR1 and CDR2 from the germline V gene are LGHNA and YSLEER. The CDR3 DNA is TGCGCCAGCAGCCAAGAATTCCTAGCGGGGGGGACACTCACCTACGAGCAGTACTTC. This sequence encodes CASSQEFLAGGTLTYEQYF.

DNA for the CDR3: TGTGCCAGCAGCTGGGGATGGTCGGGCGGGAGTGTCGAGCAGTACTTC. Its translation: CASSWGWSGGSVEQYF. The chain uses TRBV5-6 and TRBJ2-7, with TRBD2 matching over 7 bases. V shed 3 bases, J shed 6 bases, and the junction held 15 bases outside the gene matches. Germline values: CDR1 SGHDT, CDR2 YYEEEE. CDR3 length equals 16 residues. Filled out from reference TRBV5-6 and TRBJ2-7, the complete variable domain reads DAGVTQSPTHLIKTRGQQVTLRCSPKSGHDTVSWYQQALGQGPQFIFQYYEEEERQRGNFPDRFSGHQFPNYSSELNVNALLLGDSALYLCASSWGWSGGSVEQYFGPGTRLTVT.

This rearrangement joins TRBV7-2 to TRBJ1-1; weak D call: TRBD1 (5 bases). The CDR3 loop spans 14 amino acids. V was shortened by 1 base and J by 9 bases, with 15 bases between the two germline ends. Germline V gene sequence: CDR1 SGHTA, CDR2 FQGNSA. As DNA, the CDR3 is TGTGCCAGCAGCTTAGGTTGGGCGACAGAACAAGCTTTCTTT. Protein: CASSLGWATEQAFF.

The chain employs TRBV19 and TRBJ2-3, with 10 bases matching TRBD2. The CDR3 runs 18 residues. V was clipped by 5 bases and J by 6 bases; unmatched bases: 17. Germline assignment: CDR1 LNHDA and CDR2 SQIVND (reference sequence). CDR3 in amino acids: CASSRLGLAGDRSDTQYF. The CDR3 DNA is TGTGCCAGTAGTCGACTGGGGCTAGCGGGAGATAGAAGCGATACGCAGTATTTT. Based on the CDR3 plus reference TRBV19 and TRBJ2-3, the full variable domain is DGGITQSPKYLFRKEGQNVTLSCEQNLNHDAMYWYRQDPGQGLRLIYYSQIVNDFQKGDIAEGYSVSREKKESFPLTVTSAQKNPTAFYLCASSRLGLAGDRSDTQYFGPGTRLTVL.

This chain connects TRBV4-1 to TRBJ2-2; possible D gene TRBD2, 5 bases. This CDR3 has 15 residues. Trimming removed 2 bases from V and 6 bases from J, with 13 bases in between. Germline V gives CDR1 MGHRA, CDR2 YSYEKL. The DNA of the CDR3 is TGCGCCAGCAGCCAACCCAACCCCGGGGCCGGGGAGCTGTTTTTT. It translates to CASSQPNPGAGELFF.

The chain couples TRBV6-5 to TRBJ1-1; D might be TRBD1 (6 bases). The CDR3 is 14 residues long. Trimming removed 7 bases from V and 4 bases from J, with 16 bases in between. Germline V gene sequence: CDR1 MNHEY, CDR2 SVGAGI. The CDR3 sequence: CASINRDPPTEAFF. The DNA of the CDR3 is TGTGCCAGCATCAACAGGGACCCCCCCACTGAAGCTTTCTTT.

The chain carries TRBV18 and TRBJ2-7; TRBD1 agrees at 8 bases. Losses at the gene ends were 6 bases for V and 3 bases for J; bases not matched to a gene: 13. CDR1 and CDR2 (germline): KGHSH, LQKENI. This CDR3 is built from 16 residues. CDR3 sequence (DNA): TGTGCCAGCTCGCTCAACCGGGACAGGTCAGGCTACGAGCAGTACTTC. It codes for CASSLNRDRSGYEQYF.

This clone was seen a few times. The chain is built from TRBV5-4 and TRBJ2-7; a possible D gene is TRBD1 (6 bases). This CDR3 region has 13 residues. V was pared by 2 bases and J by 5 bases, with 11 bases between. Germline assignment: CDR1 SGHNT and CDR2 YYREEE (reference sequence). The CDR3 is CASSLTGSHEQYF. The CDR3 DNA is TGTGCCAGCAGCTTAACAGGGAGCCACGAGCAGTACTTC.